This T cell receptor beta chain was observed in a study of T cells in Graves' hyperthyroidism and ophthalmopathy. Study in general: Peripheral blood specimens were obtained at initial diagnosis, prior to any treatment. The study's findings and limits: A model built on 13 V-J features separated ophthalmopathy from stable hyperthyroidism.

Uncontrolled infection, other autoimmune disease, pregnancy or lactation led to exclusion. This sample holds PBMCs from approximately 10 ml fresh peripheral blood. V shed 7 bases and J 2 bases; nucleotides not matched to a gene: 18. The CDR3 consists of 18 residues. The germline V gene encodes CDR1 LNHDA and CDR2 SQIVND (reference sequence). This clonotype was recorded a few times. What it recognizes is unknown. There were TCR beta CDR3 regions amplified from RNA transcripts. A first-round RT-PCR of the TCR CDR3 used the HTBI primer set. TCRdb re-called the multiplex PCR reads with MiXCR, one entry per CDR3 protein. The top ten hold 8.9% of the sample, which has roughly 840,000 distinct CDR3 sequences, 38% seen once.

This sequence originates from a man aged 18 to 35 with Graves' hyperthyroidism. The chain links TRBV19 to TRBJ2-7; 9 bases match TRBD2. Sequencing was done on a sample of blood. The CDR3 region is CASTYRASGTSYPYEQYF. CDR3 coding DNA: TGTGCCAGTACCTATCGGGCTAGCGGGACCTCTTATCCCTACGAGCAGTACTTC.